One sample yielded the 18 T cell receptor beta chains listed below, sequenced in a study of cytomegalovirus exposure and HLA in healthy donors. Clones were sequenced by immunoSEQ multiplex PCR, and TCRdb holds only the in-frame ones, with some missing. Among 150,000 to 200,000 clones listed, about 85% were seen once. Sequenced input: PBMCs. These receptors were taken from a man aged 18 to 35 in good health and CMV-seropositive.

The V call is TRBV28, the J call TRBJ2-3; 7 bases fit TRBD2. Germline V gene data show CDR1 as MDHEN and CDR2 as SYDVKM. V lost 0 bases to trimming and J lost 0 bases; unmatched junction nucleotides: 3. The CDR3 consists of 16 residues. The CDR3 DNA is TGTGCCAGCAGTTTATGGAGCGGGATGAGCACAGATACGCAGTATTTT. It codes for CASSLWSGMSTDTQYF.

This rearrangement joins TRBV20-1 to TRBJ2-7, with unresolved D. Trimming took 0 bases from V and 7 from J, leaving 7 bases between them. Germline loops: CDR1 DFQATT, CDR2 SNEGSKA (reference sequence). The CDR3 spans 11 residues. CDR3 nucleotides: TGCAGTGCTAGAGACGGTGTGGAGCAGTACTTC. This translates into CSARDGVEQYF.

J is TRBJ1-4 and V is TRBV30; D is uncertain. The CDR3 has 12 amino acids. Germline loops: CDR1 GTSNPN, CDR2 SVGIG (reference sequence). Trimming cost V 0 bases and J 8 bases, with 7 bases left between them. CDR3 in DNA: TGTGCCTGGAGTGTCGGAGGGGAAAAACTGTTTTTT. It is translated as CAWSVGGEKLFF.

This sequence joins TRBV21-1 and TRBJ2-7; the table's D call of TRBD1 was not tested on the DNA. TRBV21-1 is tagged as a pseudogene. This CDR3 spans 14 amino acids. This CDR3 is CASSTNRVRHEQYF. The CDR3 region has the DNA TGTGCCAGCAGCACGAACAGGGTGAGGCACGAGCAGTACTTC.

The CDR3 DNA reads TGTGCCAGCAGTGAATCGAAGCGATCTGAAGCTTTCTTT. The encoded protein is CASSESKRSEAFF. The V and J genes are TRBV2 and TRBJ1-1; the D is unclear. V shed 2 bases and J shed 6 bases, with 10 bases lying between them. Germline CDR1 and CDR2: SNHLY and FYNNEI. The CDR3 extends over 13 amino acids.

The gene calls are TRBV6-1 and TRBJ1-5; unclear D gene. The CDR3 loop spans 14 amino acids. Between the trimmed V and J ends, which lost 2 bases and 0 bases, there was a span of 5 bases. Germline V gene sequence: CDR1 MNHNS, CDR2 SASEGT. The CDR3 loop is CASSEQVSNQPQHF. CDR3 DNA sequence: TGTGCCAGCAGTGAACAGGTTAGCAATCAGCCCCAGCATTTT.

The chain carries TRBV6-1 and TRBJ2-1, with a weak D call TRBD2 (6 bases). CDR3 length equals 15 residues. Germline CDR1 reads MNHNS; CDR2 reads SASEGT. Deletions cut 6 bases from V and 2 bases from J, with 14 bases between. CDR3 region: CASSPLATTYNEQFF. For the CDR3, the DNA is TGTGCCAGCAGCCCCCTAGCGACGACCTACAATGAGCAGTTCTTC.

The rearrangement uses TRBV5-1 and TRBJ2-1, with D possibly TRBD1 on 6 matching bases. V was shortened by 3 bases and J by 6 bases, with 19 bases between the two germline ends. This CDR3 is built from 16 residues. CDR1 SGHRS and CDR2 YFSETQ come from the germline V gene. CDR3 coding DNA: TGCGCCAGCAGCTCCCTGTGGGCAGGGGTGGGCAATGAGCAGTTCTTC. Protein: CASSSLWAGVGNEQFF.

This CDR3 reads CASSLGLQGGNTIYF. The DNA of the CDR3 is TGTGCCAGCAGCTTAGGGTTGCAGGGAGGAAACACCATATATTTT. The V and J genes are TRBV7-9 and TRBJ1-3, with a weak D call TRBD1 (5 bases). Trimming pared 1 base from V and 4 bases from J, leaving 11 bases between. This CDR3 has 15 residues. Looked up from germline, CDR1 is SEHNR and CDR2 is FQNEAQ (reference sequence).

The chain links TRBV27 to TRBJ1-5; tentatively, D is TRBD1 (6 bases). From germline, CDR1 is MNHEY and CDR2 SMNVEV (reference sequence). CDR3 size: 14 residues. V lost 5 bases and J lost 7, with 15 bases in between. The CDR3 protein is CASSLGQTGQPQHF. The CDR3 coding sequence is TGTGCCAGCAGTCTCGGACAGACCGGGCAGCCCCAGCATTTT.

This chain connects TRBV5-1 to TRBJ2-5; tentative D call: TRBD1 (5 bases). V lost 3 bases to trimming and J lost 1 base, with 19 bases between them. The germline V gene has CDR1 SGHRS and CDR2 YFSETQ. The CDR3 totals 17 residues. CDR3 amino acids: CASSWGGARVPQETQYF. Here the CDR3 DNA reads TGCGCCAGCAGCTGGGGTGGGGCCCGGGTCCCCCAAGAGACCCAGTACTTC.

This CDR3 reads CAWSVYYPVETQYF. In DNA, the CDR3 is TGTGCCTGGAGTGTATACTATCCTGTGGAGACCCAGTACTTC. The V call is TRBV30, the J call TRBJ2-5; D remains unclear. Trimming pared 0 bases from V and 5 bases from J, leaving 13 bases between. The germline V gene has CDR1 GTSNPN and CDR2 SVGIG (reference sequence). The CDR3 runs 14 residues.

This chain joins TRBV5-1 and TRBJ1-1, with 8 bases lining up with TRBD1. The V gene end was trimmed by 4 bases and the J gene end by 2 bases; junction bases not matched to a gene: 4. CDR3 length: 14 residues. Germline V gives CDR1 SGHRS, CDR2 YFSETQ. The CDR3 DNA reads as TGCGCCAGCAGCCCCGGACAGGGTAACACTGAAGCTTTCTTT. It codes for CASSPGQGNTEAFF.

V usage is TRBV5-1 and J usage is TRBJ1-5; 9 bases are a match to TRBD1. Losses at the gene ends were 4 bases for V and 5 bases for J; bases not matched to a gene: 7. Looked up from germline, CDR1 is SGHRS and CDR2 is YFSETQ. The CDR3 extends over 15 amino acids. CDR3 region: CASSTRDREHQPQHF. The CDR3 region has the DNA TGCGCCAGCAGCACCCGGGACAGGGAACATCAGCCCCAGCATTTT.

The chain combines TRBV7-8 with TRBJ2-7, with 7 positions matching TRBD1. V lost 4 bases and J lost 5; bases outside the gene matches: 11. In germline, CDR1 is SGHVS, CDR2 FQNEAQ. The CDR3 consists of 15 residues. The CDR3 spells CASSSRQGPWDEQYF. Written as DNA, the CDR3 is TGTGCCAGCAGCTCGCGACAGGGCCCGTGGGACGAGCAGTACTTC.

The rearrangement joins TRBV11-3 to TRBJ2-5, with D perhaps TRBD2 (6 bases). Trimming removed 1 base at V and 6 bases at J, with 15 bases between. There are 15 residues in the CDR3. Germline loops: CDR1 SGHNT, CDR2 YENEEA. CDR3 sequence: CASSLGVGGRQTQYF. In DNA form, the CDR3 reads TGTGCCAGCAGCTTAGGCGTCGGAGGGCGGCAGACCCAGTACTTC.

The DNA of the CDR3 is TGTGCCAGCAGGTTCAGGGGCCTTGGATACAATGAGCAGTTCTTC. Protein: CASRFRGLGYNEQFF. V usage is TRBV5-6 and J usage is TRBJ2-1, with D perhaps TRBD1 (6 bases). The CDR3 extends over 15 amino acids. V lost 5 bases and J 4 bases, leaving 16 bases between the germline ends. Germline V gives CDR1 SGHDT, CDR2 YYEEEE.

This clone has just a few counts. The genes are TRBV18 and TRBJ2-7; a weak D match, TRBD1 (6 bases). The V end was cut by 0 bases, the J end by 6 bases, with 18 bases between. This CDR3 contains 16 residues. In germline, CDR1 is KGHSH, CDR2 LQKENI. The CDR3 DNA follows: TGTGCCAGCTCACCACCCCGGTCAGGGAAGGACAGCGAGCAGTACTTC. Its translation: CASSPPRSGKDSEQYF.